This T cell receptor (beta chain) appears in the sequencing data of a study of blood T cell repertoires in COVID-19. Study details: The study drew acute and convalescent COVID-19 samples from the United States, Italy and Spain.

Per the authors' pipeline: Amplification of reference gene primers provided the estimated nucleated cell counts. This table comes from immunoSEQ multiplex PCR, and its TCRdb copy is limited to in-frame clones, with some not included. That table gives V, J and clone size, and the DNA gave D and trimming. This table holds around 95,000 clones, about 77% found once. Germline loops: CDR1 LNHDA, CDR2 SQIVND (reference sequence). The CDR3 has 16 amino acids. Deletions cut 3 bases from V and 4 bases from J, with 18 bases between. The sequence came from an older man with active or convalescent COVID-19. The sample consisted of peripheral blood. The rearrangement uses TRBV19 and TRBJ1-2; D is undetermined. The CDR3 region is CASSMGAKMRAYGYTF. The DNA of the CDR3 is TGTGCCAGTAGTATGGGAGCTAAAATGCGAGCCTATGGCTACACCTTC.